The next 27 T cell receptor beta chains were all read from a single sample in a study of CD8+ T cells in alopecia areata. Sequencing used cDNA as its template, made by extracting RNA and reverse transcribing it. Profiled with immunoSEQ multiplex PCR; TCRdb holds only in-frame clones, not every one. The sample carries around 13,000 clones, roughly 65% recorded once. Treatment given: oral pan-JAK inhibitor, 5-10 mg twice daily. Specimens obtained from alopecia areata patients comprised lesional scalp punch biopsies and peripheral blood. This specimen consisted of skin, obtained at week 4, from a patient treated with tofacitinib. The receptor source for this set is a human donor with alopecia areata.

The CDR3 nucleotides read TGTGCCAGCAGCTTAGTGGCAGGGAACACTGAAGCTTTCTTT. This gives the protein CASSLVAGNTEAFF. V is TRBV7-6 and J is TRBJ1-1; D not resolved. CDR1 is SGHVS and CDR2 is FNYEAQ in the germline V gene. CDR3 length: 14 amino acids. Between the trimmed V and J ends, which lost 1 base and 1 base, there was a span of 7 bases.

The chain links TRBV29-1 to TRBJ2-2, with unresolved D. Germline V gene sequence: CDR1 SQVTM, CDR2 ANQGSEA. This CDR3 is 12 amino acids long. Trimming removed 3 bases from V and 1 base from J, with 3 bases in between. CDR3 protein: CSVDENTGELFF. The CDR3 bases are TGCAGCGTTGATGAGAACACCGGGGAGCTGTTTTTT.

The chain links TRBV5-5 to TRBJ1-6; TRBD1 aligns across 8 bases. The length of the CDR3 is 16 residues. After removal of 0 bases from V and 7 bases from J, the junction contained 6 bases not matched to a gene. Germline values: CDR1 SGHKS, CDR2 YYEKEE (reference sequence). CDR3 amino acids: CASSLAKGQENSPLHF. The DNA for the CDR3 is TGTGCCAGCAGCTTGGCCAAGGGACAGGAGAATTCACCCCTCCACTTT.

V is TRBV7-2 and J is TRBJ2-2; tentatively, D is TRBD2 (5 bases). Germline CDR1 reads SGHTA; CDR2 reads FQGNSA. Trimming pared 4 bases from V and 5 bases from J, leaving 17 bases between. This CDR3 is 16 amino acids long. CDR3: CASSSPVVTGTGELFF. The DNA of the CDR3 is TGTGCCAGCAGCTCCCCGGTCGTTACGGGGACCGGGGAGCTGTTTTTT.

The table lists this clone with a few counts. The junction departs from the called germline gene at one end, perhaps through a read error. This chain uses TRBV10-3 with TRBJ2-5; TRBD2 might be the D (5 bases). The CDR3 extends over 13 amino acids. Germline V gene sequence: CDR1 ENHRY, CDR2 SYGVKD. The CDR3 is CASSPSGWETQYF. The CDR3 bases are TGTGCCAGCAGTCCATCGGGGTGGGAGACCCAGTACTTC.

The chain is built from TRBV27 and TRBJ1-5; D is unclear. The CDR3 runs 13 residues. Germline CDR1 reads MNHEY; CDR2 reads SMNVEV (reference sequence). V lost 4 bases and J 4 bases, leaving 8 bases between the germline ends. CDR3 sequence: CASSWAQNQPQHF. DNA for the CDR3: TGTGCCAGCAGTTGGGCCCAGAATCAGCCCCAGCATTTT.

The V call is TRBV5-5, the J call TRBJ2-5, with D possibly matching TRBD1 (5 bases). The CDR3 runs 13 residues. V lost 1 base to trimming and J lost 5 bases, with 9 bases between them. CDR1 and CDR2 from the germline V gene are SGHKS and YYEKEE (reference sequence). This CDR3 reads CASSLWGSETQYF. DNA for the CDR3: TGTGCCAGCAGCTTGTGGGGCTCGGAGACCCAGTACTTC.

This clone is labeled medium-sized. The CDR3 reads CASSLTSFYEQYF. The DNA of the CDR3 is TGTGCCAGCAGCTTAACGTCCTTCTACGAGCAGTACTTC. This chain joins TRBV11-2 and TRBJ2-7; D unclear. V was cut by 2 bases and J by 3 bases, with 8 bases left in between. The CDR3 extends over 13 amino acids. Germline values: CDR1 SGHAT, CDR2 FQNNGV. The full variable domain, completed using reference TRBV11-2 and TRBJ2-7, is EAGVAQSPRYKIIEKRQSVAFWCNPISGHATLYWYQQILGQGPKLLIQFQNNGVVDDSQLPKDRFSAERLKGVDSTLKIQPAKLEDSAVYLCASSLTSFYEQYFGPGTRLTVT.

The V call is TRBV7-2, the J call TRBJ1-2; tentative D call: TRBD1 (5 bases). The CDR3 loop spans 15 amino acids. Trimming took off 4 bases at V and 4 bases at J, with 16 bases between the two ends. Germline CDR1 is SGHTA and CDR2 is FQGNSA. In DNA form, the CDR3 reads TGTGCCAGCAGCTGGTTACAGGAGCTCTTCTATGGCTACACCTTC. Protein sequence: CASSWLQELFYGYTF.

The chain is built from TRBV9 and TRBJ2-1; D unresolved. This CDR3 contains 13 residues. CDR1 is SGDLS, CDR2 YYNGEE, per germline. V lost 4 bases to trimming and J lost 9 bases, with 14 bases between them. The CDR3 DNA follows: TGTGCCAGCAGCTTTAGCTTGACTGGTGAGCAGTTCTTC. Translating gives CASSFSLTGEQFF.

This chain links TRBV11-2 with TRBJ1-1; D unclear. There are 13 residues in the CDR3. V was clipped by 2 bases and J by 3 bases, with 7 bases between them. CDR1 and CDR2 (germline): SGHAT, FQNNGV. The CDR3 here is CASSLRRYTEAFF. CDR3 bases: TGTGCCAGCAGCTTAAGGAGGTACACTGAAGCTTTCTTT.

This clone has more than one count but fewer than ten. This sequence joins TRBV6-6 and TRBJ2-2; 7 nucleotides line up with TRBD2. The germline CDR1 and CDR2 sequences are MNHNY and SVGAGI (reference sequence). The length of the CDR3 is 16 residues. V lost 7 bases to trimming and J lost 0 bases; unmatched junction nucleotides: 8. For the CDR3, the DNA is TGTGCCAGCACGGGCCTTGGGGGGGCGAACACCGGGGAGCTGTTTTTT. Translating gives CASTGLGGANTGELFF.

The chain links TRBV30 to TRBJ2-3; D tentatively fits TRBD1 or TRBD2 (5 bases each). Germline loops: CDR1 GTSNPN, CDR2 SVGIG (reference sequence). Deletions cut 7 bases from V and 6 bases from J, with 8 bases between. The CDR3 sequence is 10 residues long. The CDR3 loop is CASGRDTQYF. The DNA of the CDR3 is TGTGCCTCGGGGCGCGATACGCAGTATTTT. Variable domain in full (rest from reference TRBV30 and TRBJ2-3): SQTIHQWPATLVQPVGSPLSLECTVEGTSNPNLYWYRQAAGRGLQLLFYSVGIGQISSEVPQNLSASRPQDRQFILSSKKLLLSDSGFYLCASGRDTQYFGPGTRLTVL.

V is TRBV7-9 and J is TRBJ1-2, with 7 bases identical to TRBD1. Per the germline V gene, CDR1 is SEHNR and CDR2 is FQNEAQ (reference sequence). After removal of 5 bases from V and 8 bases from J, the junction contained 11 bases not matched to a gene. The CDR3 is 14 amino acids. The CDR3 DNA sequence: TGTGCCAGCAGCAGGGACAGACATGATTTGGGCTACACCTTC. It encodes CASSRDRHDLGYTF.

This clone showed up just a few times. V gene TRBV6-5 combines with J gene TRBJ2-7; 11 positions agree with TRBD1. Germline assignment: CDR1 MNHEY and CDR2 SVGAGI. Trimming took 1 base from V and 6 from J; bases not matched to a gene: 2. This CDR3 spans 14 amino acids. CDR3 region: CASSYYGTGGEQYF. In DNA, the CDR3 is TGTGCCAGCAGTTACTACGGGACAGGGGGCGAGCAGTACTTC.

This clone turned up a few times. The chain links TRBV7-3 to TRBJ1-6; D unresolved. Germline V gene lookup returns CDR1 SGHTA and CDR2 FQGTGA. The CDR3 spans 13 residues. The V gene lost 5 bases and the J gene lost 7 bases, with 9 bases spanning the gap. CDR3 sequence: CASSRVGNSPLHF. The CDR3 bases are TGTGCCAGCAGCAGGGTTGGCAATTCACCCCTCCACTTT.

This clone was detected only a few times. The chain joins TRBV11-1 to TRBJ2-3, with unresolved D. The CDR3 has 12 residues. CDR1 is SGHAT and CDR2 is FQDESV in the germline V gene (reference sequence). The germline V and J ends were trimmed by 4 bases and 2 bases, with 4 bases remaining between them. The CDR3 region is CASSSSTDTQYF. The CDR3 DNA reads TGTGCCAGCAGCTCGTCCACAGATACGCAGTATTTT.

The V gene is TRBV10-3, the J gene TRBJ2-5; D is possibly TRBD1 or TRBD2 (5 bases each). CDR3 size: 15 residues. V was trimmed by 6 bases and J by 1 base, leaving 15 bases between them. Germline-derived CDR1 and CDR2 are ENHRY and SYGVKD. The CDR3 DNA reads TGTGCCATCAGATCCGGGACCGCTCCCCAAGAGACCCAGTACTTC. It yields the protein CAIRSGTAPQETQYF.

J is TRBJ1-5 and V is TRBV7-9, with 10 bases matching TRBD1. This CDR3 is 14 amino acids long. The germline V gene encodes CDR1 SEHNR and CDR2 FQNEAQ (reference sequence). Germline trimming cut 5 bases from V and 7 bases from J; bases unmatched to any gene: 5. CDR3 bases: TGTGCCAGCAGCCTGACAGGGGGCGTCCAGCCCCAGCATTTT. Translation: CASSLTGGVQPQHF. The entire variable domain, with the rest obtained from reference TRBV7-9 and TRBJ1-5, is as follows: DTGVSQNPRHKITKRGQNVTFRCDPISEHNRLYWYRQTLGQGPEFLTYFQNEAQLEKSRLLSDRFSAERPKGSFSTLEIQRTEQGDSAMYLCASSLTGGVQPQHFGDGTRLSIL.

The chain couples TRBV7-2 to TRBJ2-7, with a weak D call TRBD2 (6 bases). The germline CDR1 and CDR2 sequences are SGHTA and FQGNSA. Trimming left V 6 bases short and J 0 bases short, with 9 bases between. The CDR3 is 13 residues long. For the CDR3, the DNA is TGTGCCAGCAGTGCGGGGCCCTCCTACGAGCAGTACTTC. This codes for CASSAGPSYEQYF.

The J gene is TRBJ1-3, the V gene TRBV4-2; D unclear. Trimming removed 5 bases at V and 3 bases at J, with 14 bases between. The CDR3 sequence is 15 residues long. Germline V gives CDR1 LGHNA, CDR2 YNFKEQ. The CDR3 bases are TGTGCCAGCAGCAGACAAAGGATTCTTGGAAACACCATATATTTT. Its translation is CASSRQRILGNTIYF.

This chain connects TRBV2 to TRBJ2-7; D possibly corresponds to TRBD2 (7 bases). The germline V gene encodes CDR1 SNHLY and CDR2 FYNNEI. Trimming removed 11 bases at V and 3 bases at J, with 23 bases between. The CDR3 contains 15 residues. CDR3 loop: CAGLVFKGGLYEQYF. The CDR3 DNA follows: TGTGCCGGACTAGTTTTTAAGGGGGGGCTCTACGAGCAGTACTTC.

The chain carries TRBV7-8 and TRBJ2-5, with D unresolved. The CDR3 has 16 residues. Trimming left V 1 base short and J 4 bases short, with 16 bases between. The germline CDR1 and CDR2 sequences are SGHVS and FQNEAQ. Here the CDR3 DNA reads TGTGCCAGCAGCTTAGGTGGATGGGCAGAAAGAGAGACCCAGTACTTC. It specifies CASSLGGWAERETQYF.

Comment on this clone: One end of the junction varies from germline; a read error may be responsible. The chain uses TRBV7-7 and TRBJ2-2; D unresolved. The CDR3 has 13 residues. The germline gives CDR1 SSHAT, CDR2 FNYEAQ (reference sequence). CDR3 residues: CASSPRNTGELFF. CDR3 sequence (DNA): TGTGCTAGCAGCCCCCGGAACACCGGGGAGCTGTTTTTT. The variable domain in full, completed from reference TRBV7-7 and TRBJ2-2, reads GAGVSQSPRYKVTKRGQDVTLRCDPISSHATLYWYQQALGQGPEFLTYFNYEAQPDKSGLPSDRFSAERPEGSISTLTIQRTEQRDSAMYRCASSPRNTGELFFGEGSRLTVL.

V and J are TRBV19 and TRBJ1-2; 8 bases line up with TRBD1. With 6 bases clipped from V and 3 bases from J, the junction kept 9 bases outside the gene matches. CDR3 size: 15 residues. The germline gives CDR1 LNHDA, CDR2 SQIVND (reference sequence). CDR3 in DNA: TGTGCCAGTAGCCAGCGCGGACAGGGAGACTATGGCTACACCTTC. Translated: CASSQRGQGDYGYTF.

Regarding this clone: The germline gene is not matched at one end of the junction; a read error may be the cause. For the CDR3, the DNA is TGTGCCAGCAGCTTTACAGGTCCGGGGAATTTT. Its translation: CASSFTGPGNF. This chain uses TRBV5-6 with TRBJ1-5; maybe TRBD1 (5 bases). In germline, CDR1 is SGHDT, CDR2 YYEEEE. The CDR3 extends over 11 amino acids.

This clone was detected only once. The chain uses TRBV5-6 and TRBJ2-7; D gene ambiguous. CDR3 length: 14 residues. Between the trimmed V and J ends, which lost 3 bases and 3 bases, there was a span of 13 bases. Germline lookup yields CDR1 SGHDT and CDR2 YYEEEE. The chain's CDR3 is CASSSSYGFYEQYF. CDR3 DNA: TGTGCCAGCAGCTCGAGCTACGGTTTCTACGAGCAGTACTTC.